This T cell receptor beta chain was retrieved from a study of T cell repertoires in cytomegalovirus infection. Study context: Use of recently identified HLA-C-restricted and well-studied HLA-B-restricted CMV epitopes was part of the study.

This CDR3 has 16 residues. The junction had 9 bases not matched to a gene; V was cut back by 4 bases and J by 3 bases. Germline V gives CDR1 SGDLS, CDR2 YYNGEE. About this clonotype itself: Its antigen is as yet unknown.

TCRdb processed the reads anew with MiXCR; each CDR3 protein has one entry. The sample carries roughly 80,000 distinct CDR3 sequences, 20% to 30% recorded once. The V and J genes are TRBV9 and TRBJ2-3, with 9 bases aligning to TRBD1. This TCR came from a human donor in good health (CMV status not recorded). Some clones in this sample may be carry-over from other donors' samples. The starting material was CD8+ T cells from cultured PBMCs, obtained from culture after CMV antigen stimulation. In DNA form, the CDR3 reads TGTGCCAGCAGCTCCTCTTCCGGGACAGGGACAGATACGCAGTATTTT. Translating it yields CASSSSSGTGTDTQYF.